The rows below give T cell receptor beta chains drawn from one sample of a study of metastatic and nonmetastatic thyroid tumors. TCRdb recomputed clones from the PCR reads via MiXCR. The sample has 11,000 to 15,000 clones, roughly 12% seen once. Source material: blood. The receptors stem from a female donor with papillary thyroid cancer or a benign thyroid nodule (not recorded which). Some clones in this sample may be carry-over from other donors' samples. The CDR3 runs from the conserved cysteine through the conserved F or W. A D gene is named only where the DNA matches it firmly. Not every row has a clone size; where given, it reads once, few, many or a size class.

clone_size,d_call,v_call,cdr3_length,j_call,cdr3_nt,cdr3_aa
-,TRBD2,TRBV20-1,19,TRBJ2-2,TGCAGTGCTAGACCTCTTACCCTAGCGGGAGGGCACTTAATAGGGGAGCTGTTTTTT,CSARPLTLAGGHLIGELFF
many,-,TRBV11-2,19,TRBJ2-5,TGTGCCAGCAGCTTAGTGGTAGCACGGGTAAAGGTGGGGCAAGAGACCCAGTACTTC,CASSLVVARVKVGQETQYF
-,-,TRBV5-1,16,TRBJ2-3,TGCGCCAGCAGCTCGGAACCGTCGACAGGCAAAGATACGCAGTATTTT,CASSSEPSTGKDTQYF
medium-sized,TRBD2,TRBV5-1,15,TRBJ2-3,TGCGCCAGCAGCCCGAGGGCTAGCGGGGGGGATACGCAGTATTTT,CASSPRASGGDTQYF
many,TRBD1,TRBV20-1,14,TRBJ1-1,TGCAGAGGCGGCCCACAGGGGCGCCAGGCTGAAGCTTTCTTT,CRGGPQGRQAEAFF
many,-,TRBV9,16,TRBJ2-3,TGTGCCAGCAGCCCAAGGTTGGGCGAGGGCACAGATACGCAGTATTTT,CASSPRLGEGTDTQYF
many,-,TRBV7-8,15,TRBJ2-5,TGTGCCAGCAGCTACACTGGAGGGGTTTCAGAGACCCAGTACTTC,CASSYTGGVSETQYF
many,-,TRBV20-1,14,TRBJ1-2,TGCAGTGCCCGAGGGCAGGGCAATAACTATGGCTACACCTTC,CSARGQGNNYGYTF
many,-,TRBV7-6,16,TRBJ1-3,TGTGCCAGCAGCTCCCGGGAGGGGGGTTCGAGAAACACCATATATTTT,CASSSREGGSRNTIYF
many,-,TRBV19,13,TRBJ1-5,TGTGCCAGTAGTAGGGGGGTACGGCAGCCCCAGCATTTT,CASSRGVRQPQHF
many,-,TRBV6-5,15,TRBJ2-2,TGTGCCAGCAGTTACGCTCCACAGAACACCGGGGAGCTGTTTTTT,CASSYAPQNTGELFF
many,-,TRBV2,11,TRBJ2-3,TGTGCCAGGATTAGCACAGATACGCAGTATTTT,CARISTDTQYF
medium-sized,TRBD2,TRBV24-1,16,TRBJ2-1,TGTGCCACCAGTGATCAGGGACTAGCGGGAGGTAATGAGCAGTTCTTC,CATSDQGLAGGNEQFF
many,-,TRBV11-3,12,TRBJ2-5,TGTGCCAGCACCAGGGGCGCGGAGACCCAGTACTTC,CASTRGAETQYF
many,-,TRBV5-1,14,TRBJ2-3,TGCGCCAGCAGCGCCCGGGGAGGCACAGATACGCAGTATTTT,CASSARGGTDTQYF
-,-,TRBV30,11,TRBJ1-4,TGTGCCTGCCATAGGGCCGAAAAACTGTTTTTT,CACHRAEKLFF
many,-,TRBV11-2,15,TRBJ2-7,TGTGCCAGCAGCTTAGCTCCTAGCGAGGTCTACGAGCAGTACTTC,CASSLAPSEVYEQYF
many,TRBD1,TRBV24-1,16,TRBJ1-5,TGTGCCACCAGTGAAACTGGACAGGGAACCGATCAGCCCCAGCATTTT,CATSETGQGTDQPQHF
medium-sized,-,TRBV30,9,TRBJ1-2,TGTGCCTGGAGTGGCGGCTACACCTTC,CAWSGGYTF
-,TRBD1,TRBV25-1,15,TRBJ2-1,TGTGCCAGCAGTGAACAGGGGGCAACCTTTAATGAGCAGTTCTTC,CASSEQGATFNEQFF
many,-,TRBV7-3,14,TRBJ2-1,TGTGCCAGCAGCCGTAGAACTCAGAGAGGTGAGCAGTTCTTC,CASSRRTQRGEQFF
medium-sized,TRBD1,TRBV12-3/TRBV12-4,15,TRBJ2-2,TGTGCCAGCAGTCTGGACAGGGGCGACACCGGGGAGCTGTTTTTT,CASSLDRGDTGELFF
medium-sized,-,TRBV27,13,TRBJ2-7,TGTGCCAGCAGTTTATATGGCGCTTACGAGCAGTACTTC,CASSLYGAYEQYF
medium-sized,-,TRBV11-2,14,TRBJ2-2,TGTGCCAGCAGCTTTCAAGGGGGGGTCGGGGAGCTGTTTTTT,CASSFQGGVGELFF
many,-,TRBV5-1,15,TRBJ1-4,TGCGCCAGCAGCTTGGCCTGGCAGGGGAATGAAAAACTGTTTTTT,CASSLAWQGNEKLFF
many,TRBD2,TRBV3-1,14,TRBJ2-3,TGTGCCAGCAGCCAACCGGGGGGGCGAAATACGCAGTATTTT,CASSQPGGRNTQYF
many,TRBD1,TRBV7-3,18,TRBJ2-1,TGTGCCAGCAGCCGAAGGACAGGAAACCCCTGTGGGTTGGATGAGCAGTTCTTC,CASSRRTGNPCGLDEQFF
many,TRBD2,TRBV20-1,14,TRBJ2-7,TGCAGTGCTAGGGGACTAGCGGGCAACTACGAGCAGTACTTC,CSARGLAGNYEQYF
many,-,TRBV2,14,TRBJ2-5,TGTGCCAGCAGAGGACTATCAAATGGAGAGACCCAGTATTTC,CASRGLSNGETQYF
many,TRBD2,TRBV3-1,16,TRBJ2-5,TGTGCCAGCAGCCAAGCTAGCGGGAGGGCCTTGGAGACCCAGTACTTC,CASSQASGRALETQYF
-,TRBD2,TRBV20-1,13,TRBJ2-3,TGCAGTGCTGGTAGCGGGTGGATGGATACGCAGTATTTT,CSAGSGWMDTQYF
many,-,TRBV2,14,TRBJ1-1,TGTGCCAGCAGTGGGGCCTGGGGGAACACTGAAGCTTTCTTT,CASSGAWGNTEAFF
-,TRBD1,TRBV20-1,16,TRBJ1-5,TGCAGTGCTAGAGGGATGTACAGGGGCCCCCTCCAGCCCCAGCATTTT,CSARGMYRGPLQPQHF
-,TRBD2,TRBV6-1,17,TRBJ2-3,TGTGCAAGCAGTAAAGAGGTAGCGGGAGGTGGAACAGATACGCAGTATTTT,CASSKEVAGGGTDTQYF
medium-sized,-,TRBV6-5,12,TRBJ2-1,TGTGCCAGCAGTTACTCTGGGGGGGAGCAGTTCTTC,CASSYSGGEQFF
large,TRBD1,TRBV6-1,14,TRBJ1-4,TGTGCCAGCAGTGACTACCCGGGACAGGGAAAACTGTTTTTT,CASSDYPGQGKLFF
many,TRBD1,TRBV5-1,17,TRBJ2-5,TGCGCCAGCAGCCACGGAGTTACCGGGACAGGGGCAGAGACCCAGTACTTC,CASSHGVTGTGAETQYF
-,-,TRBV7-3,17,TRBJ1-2,TGTGCCAGCAGCCAGACTCCGGGACACCCTACGGCCGATGGCTACACCTTC,CASSQTPGHPTADGYTF
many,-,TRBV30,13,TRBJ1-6,TGTGCCTGGAATAGGGGTGGATTTTCACCCCTCCACTTT,CAWNRGGFSPLHF